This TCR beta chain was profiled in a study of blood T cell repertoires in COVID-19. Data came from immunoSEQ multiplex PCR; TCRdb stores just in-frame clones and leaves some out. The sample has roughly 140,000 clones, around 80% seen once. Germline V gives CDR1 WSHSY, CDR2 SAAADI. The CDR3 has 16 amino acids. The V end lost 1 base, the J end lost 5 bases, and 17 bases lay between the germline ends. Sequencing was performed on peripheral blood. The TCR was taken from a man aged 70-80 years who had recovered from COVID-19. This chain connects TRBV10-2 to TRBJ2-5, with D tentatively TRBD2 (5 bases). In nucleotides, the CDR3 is TGCGCCAGCAGTGAGTTGAGGGAGCCATCCGGGGAGACCCAGTACTTC. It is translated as CASSELREPSGETQYF.